Below are 27 T cell receptor beta chains sequenced from a single sample in a study of blood T cell repertoires in COVID-19 (dated by TCRdb to 2018 to 2021). Libraries were made using the immunoSEQ multiplex PCR assay. TCRdb re-hosts the immuneACCESS table, in-frame sequences only. Its copies lack some clones; in the studies checked, an unresolved V gene accounts for under half of them, and the cause for the rest is not known. The sample table contains about 120,000 clones; only one count was recorded for about nine tenths of them. Around 4.2% of the sample lies in the top ten. The sequencing sample was made of peripheral blood. These receptors came from a middle-aged man with acute or convalescent COVID-19.

The V call is TRBV12-3 or TRBV12-4, the J call TRBJ1-5; possible D gene TRBD1, 5 bases. Trimming cost V 1 base and J 4 bases, with 5 bases left between them. This CDR3 region has 13 residues. CDR3 in amino acids: CASSLDRNQPQHF. In nucleotides, the CDR3 is TGTGCCAGCAGTTTAGACAGGAATCAGCCCCAGCATTTT.

The chain has TRBV9 and TRBJ1-3; 8 bases map to TRBD1. J lost 4 bases, V lost 0 bases, and 6 bases had no gene match. Per the germline V gene, CDR1 is SGDLS and CDR2 is YYNGEE. The CDR3 is made up of 16 amino acids. The CDR3 loop is CASSVGQGAIGNTIYF. The DNA of the CDR3 is TGTGCCAGCAGCGTAGGGCAGGGGGCAATCGGAAACACCATATATTTT.

This clone was found a few times. CDR3 DNA sequence: TGCGCCAGCAGCACGACCGGGACAGGGGACTACGAGCAGTACTTC. It yields the protein CASSTTGTGDYEQYF. The gene calls are TRBV5-1 and TRBJ2-7; 10 nucleotides align to TRBD1. V lost 4 bases and J lost 3; bases outside the gene matches: 7. The germline CDR1 and CDR2 sequences are SGHRS and YFSETQ. The CDR3 sequence is 15 residues long.

This clone was picked up a small number of times. This sequence joins TRBV7-2 and TRBJ1-3; possible D gene TRBD1, 5 bases. The CDR3 totals 17 residues. Germline V gives CDR1 SGHTA, CDR2 FQGNSA. The V gene lost 1 base and the J gene lost 3 bases, with 16 bases spanning the gap. CDR3 in DNA: TGTGCCAGCAGCTTAGTTGCGGGGGATTACAGTGGAAACACCATATATTTT. Its translation is CASSLVAGDYSGNTIYF.

The V gene is TRBV6-2 or TRBV6-3, the J gene TRBJ1-2; 7 bases are a match to TRBD1. Germline V gene data show CDR1 as MNHEY and CDR2 as SVGEGT. CDR3 length equals 11 residues. J was trimmed by 8 bases and V by 6 bases; bases with no gene match: 3. As DNA, the CDR3 is TGTGCCAGCAGCCAGGGGGAGGGCTACACCTTC. Its protein is CASSQGEGYTF.

This chain links TRBV9 with TRBJ2-1, with D possibly matching TRBD2 (5 bases). The CDR3 loop spans 14 amino acids. Germline lookup yields CDR1 SGDLS and CDR2 YYNGEE. V was trimmed by 0 bases and J by 8 bases, leaving 12 bases between them. The CDR3 DNA is TGTGCCAGCAGCGTAGGGTTAGCGAGGGATGAGCAGTTCTTC. Translating gives CASSVGLARDEQFF.

This sequence joins TRBV7-2 and TRBJ2-1, with D hard to call. V was trimmed by 4 bases and J by 9 bases, leaving 13 bases between them. There are 13 residues in the CDR3. Germline V gives CDR1 SGHTA, CDR2 FQGNSA. Here the CDR3 DNA reads TGTGCCAGCAGCTCCGACTCCTTCGGTGAGCAGTTCTTC. Encoded protein: CASSSDSFGEQFF.

This clone has just one count. The rearrangement joins TRBV5-1 to TRBJ1-1, with 7 bases aligning to TRBD1. Trimming at V came to 1 base and at J to 1 base, leaving 4 bases not matched to a gene. Germline V CDR1 and CDR2: SGHRS, YFSETQ. The CDR3 is made up of 15 amino acids. The CDR3 reads CASSLFGDRNTEAFF. The CDR3 DNA sequence: TGCGCCAGCAGCTTGTTTGGGGACAGGAACACTGAAGCTTTCTTT.

This chain connects TRBV30 to TRBJ2-7; possible D gene TRBD1, 6 bases. The CDR3 is 14 amino acids. V was shortened by 6 bases and J by 1 base, with 16 bases between the two germline ends. The germline V gene encodes CDR1 GTSNPN and CDR2 SVGIG (reference sequence). The CDR3 is CACPRDKGSYEQYF. The CDR3 nucleotides are TGTGCCTGTCCCCGGGACAAGGGTTCCTACGAGCAGTACTTC.

V gene TRBV4-1 combines with J gene TRBJ1-3; 7 bases line up with TRBD1. Germline V gene data show CDR1 as MGHRA and CDR2 as YSYEKL. This CDR3 is 15 amino acids long. J was trimmed by 4 bases and V by 0 bases; bases with no gene match: 3. The CDR3 spells CASSQEGQLGNTIYF. The CDR3 DNA is TGCGCCAGCAGCCAAGAGGGACAGCTCGGAAACACCATATATTTT.

This clone was counted a single time. V is TRBV5-8 and J is TRBJ1-1; D may be TRBD1 (6 bases). This CDR3 has 14 residues. The V gene's germline CDR1 is SGHTS and CDR2 YDEGEE. Trimming shortened V by 4 bases and J by 5 bases, and 15 bases separated the two germline ends. The CDR3 loop is CASSPTGYGTEAFF. CDR3 DNA: TGTGCCAGCAGCCCAACAGGGTATGGGACTGAAGCTTTCTTT.

The rearrangement links TRBV12-5 to TRBJ1-2; possibly TRBD1 for D (6 bases). The V and J ends lost 3 bases and 0 bases respectively, with 8 bases between them. CDR1 and CDR2 from the germline V gene are LGHNT and FRNRAP. The CDR3 totals 14 residues. The CDR3 here is CASGLQGANYGYTF. The CDR3 DNA reads TGTGCTAGTGGTTTACAGGGAGCTAACTATGGCTACACCTTC.

This sequence joins TRBV3-1 (or the pseudogene TRBV3-2) and TRBJ1-4; 7 nucleotides line up with TRBD1. J gave up 3 bases and V 4 bases, and 5 bases lay outside the gene matches. Germline-derived CDR1 and CDR2 are LGHDT and YNNKEL (reference sequence). The CDR3 is 15 residues long. Here the CDR3 reads CASSPTGQANEKLFF. CDR3 sequence (DNA): TGTGCCAGCAGCCCGACAGGGCAGGCTAATGAAAAACTGTTTTTT.

The chain joins TRBV30 to TRBJ1-1; 9 bases fit TRBD1. The germline gives CDR1 GTSNPN, CDR2 SVGIG (reference sequence). Trimming cost V 0 bases and J 5 bases; bases outside gene matches: 10. The CDR3 has 16 amino acids. The CDR3 spells CAWSVPFTGGRTEAFF. CDR3 sequence (DNA): TGTGCCTGGAGTGTACCTTTTACAGGGGGCAGAACTGAAGCTTTCTTT. Based on the CDR3 plus reference TRBV30 and TRBJ1-1, the full variable domain is SQTIHQWPATLVQPVGSPLSLECTVEGTSNPNLYWYRQAAGRGLQLLFYSVGIGQISSEVPQNLSASRPQDRQFILSSKKLLLSDSGFYLCAWSVPFTGGRTEAFFGQGTRLTVV.

This clone was observed a handful of times. The chain links TRBV5-1 to TRBJ2-5; 8 bases are shared with TRBD1. Losses at the gene ends were 4 bases for V and 5 bases for J; bases not matched to a gene: 7. The CDR3 is 14 residues long. Looked up from germline, CDR1 is SGHRS and CDR2 is YFSETQ. As DNA, the CDR3 is TGCGCCAGCAGCCCTGCAGGGGGCAGGGAGACCCAGTACTTC. Its protein is CASSPAGGRETQYF.

This clone was seen only once. The chain carries TRBV3-1 (or the pseudogene TRBV3-2) and TRBJ2-5; 8 nucleotides align to TRBD1. V shed 8 bases, J shed 0 bases, and the junction held 8 bases outside the gene matches. The V gene's germline CDR1 is LGHDT and CDR2 YNNKEL (reference sequence). This CDR3 region has 15 residues. This CDR3 reads CASGGQALYQETQYF. CDR3 in DNA: TGTGCCAGCGGGGGACAGGCGCTATACCAAGAGACCCAGTACTTC.

This rearrangement joins TRBV12-5 to TRBJ1-5; 12 nucleotides line up with TRBD1. The ends lost 5 bases at V and 11 bases at J; junction bases unmatched: 7. CDR3 length equals 14 residues. Germline CDR1 LGHNT, CDR2 FRNRAP. The CDR3 bases are TGTGCTAGTGGTGGGACAGGGGGCCGACGAGCCCAGCATTTT. Translating gives CASGGTGGRRAQHF.

CDR3 coding DNA: TGTGCCAGCAGTGGACAGGGGAAGTATCAGCCCCAGCATTTT. Protein sequence: CASSGQGKYQPQHF. The chain couples TRBV27 to TRBJ1-5, with 9 bases fitting TRBD1. In germline, CDR1 is MNHEY, CDR2 SMNVEV (reference sequence). The CDR3 is made up of 14 amino acids. V shed 5 bases, J shed 5 bases, and the junction held 4 bases outside the gene matches.

The chain joins TRBV19 to TRBJ1-4, with a tentative D call TRBD1 (5 bases). The germline CDR1 and CDR2 sequences are LNHDA and SQIVND (reference sequence). The CDR3 length is 16 residues. The V end lost 2 bases, the J end lost 1 base, and 11 bases lay between the germline ends. The CDR3 nucleotides read TGTGCCAGTAGTATAAGGAGGGGACGAACTAATGAAAAACTGTTTTTT. Translating it yields CASSIRRGRTNEKLFF.

The chain links TRBV18 to TRBJ1-5; 7 bases fit TRBD1. The germline gives CDR1 KGHSH, CDR2 LQKENI. This CDR3 is built from 15 residues. V lost 0 bases to trimming and J lost 3 bases; unmatched junction nucleotides: 2. DNA for the CDR3: TGTGCCAGCTCACCACCCGGGACAGTCAATCAGCCCCAGCATTTT. It yields the protein CASSPPGTVNQPQHF.

The rearrangement uses TRBV7-9 and TRBJ1-4; 7 positions agree with TRBD1. CDR1 and CDR2 (germline): SEHNR, FQNEAQ (reference sequence). The CDR3 is made up of 14 amino acids. The V gene end was trimmed by 5 bases and the J gene end by 7 bases; junction bases not matched to a gene: 7. The CDR3 bases are TGTGCCAGCAGCCCCCCATACAGGGGTGAAAAACTGTTTTTT. As protein: CASSPPYRGEKLFF.

Here the CDR3 DNA reads TGTGCCAGCAGACCCGGACAGGGGTGGCCCCTCCACTTT. Amino acid sequence: CASRPGQGWPLHF. V usage is TRBV6-5 and J usage is TRBJ1-6; 9 nucleotides agree with TRBD1. V trimming: 6 bases; J trimming: 13 bases; junction bases outside the gene matches: 7. Germline V lookup: CDR1 MNHEY, CDR2 SVGAGI. The CDR3 covers 13 residues.

This chain uses TRBV5-6 with TRBJ2-2, with TRBD2 identical over 7 bases. The germline V gene encodes CDR1 SGHDT and CDR2 YYEEEE. The CDR3 consists of 15 residues. Unmatched junction bases numbered 6, after V lost 0 bases and J lost 7 bases. For the CDR3, the DNA is TGTGCCAGCAGCTTGGACAGGACTAGGGGCGGGGAGCTGTTTTTT. This encodes CASSLDRTRGGELFF.

This sequence joins TRBV28 and TRBJ2-7; tentative D call: TRBD1 (5 bases). The CDR3 is made up of 14 amino acids. Trimming removed 2 bases at V and 2 bases at J, with 10 bases between. The germline gives CDR1 MDHEN, CDR2 SYDVKM. The CDR3 reads CASSLLQVAYEQYF. The CDR3 nucleotides are TGTGCCAGCAGTTTACTACAGGTGGCCTACGAGCAGTACTTC.

The rearrangement links TRBV11-2 to TRBJ2-6; the match to TRBD1 covers 10 bases. Trimming cost V 5 bases and J 0 bases; bases outside gene matches: 7. The CDR3 runs 18 residues. Germline V gene data show CDR1 as SGHAT and CDR2 as FQNNGV. The CDR3 sequence: CASSPLRTGGSGANVLTF. The CDR3 bases are TGTGCCAGCAGCCCCCTCCGGACAGGGGGCTCTGGGGCCAACGTCCTGACTTTC.

The gene calls are TRBV5-4 and TRBJ1-3; tentatively, D is TRBD1 (5 bases). Germline lookup yields CDR1 SGHNT and CDR2 YYREEE (reference sequence). The ends were cut back, 1 base at V and 2 bases at J, with 7 bases in the middle. The CDR3 contains 14 residues. The DNA for the CDR3 is TGTGCCAGCAGCTTGCGGGGGGCTGGAAACACCATATATTTT. Protein product: CASSLRGAGNTIYF.

V usage is TRBV5-5 and J usage is TRBJ2-7; D is unclear. The CDR3 has 13 residues. CDR1 SGHKS and CDR2 YYEKEE come from the germline V gene (reference sequence). Trimming removed 4 bases from V and 6 bases from J, with 14 bases in between. The CDR3 DNA sequence: TGTGCCAGCAGCGAGAATTTTGGTGTCGAGCAGTACTTC. It is translated as CASSENFGVEQYF.